A few counts support the clone carrying this TCR beta chain. The time point was: blood at routine non-recurrence follow-up after resection. Whole RNA, isolated from tumor, nontumor lung or frozen PBMC, was sequenced without prior sorting. In TCRdb, the 5' RACE reads were re-called with MiXCR into one record per CDR3 protein. Of some 110,000 distinct CDR3 sequences listed, roughly an eighth are singletons. The data were obtained in a study of spatial heterogeneity in lung cancer. Study information: The donors, 70 or so patients with untreated early-stage non-small cell lung cancer, provided the samples. PBMC collected at follow-up were sequenced when available, a median of approximately 2 years after resection. Among detected sequences, beta-chain ones consistently exceeded alpha-chain ones in number. The mean occurrence of each unique TCR and UMI combination in raw reads exceeded eight.

Germline CDR1 DFQATT, CDR2 SNEGSKA (reference sequence). Trimming removed 5 bases at V and 2 bases at J, with 16 bases between. The CDR3 runs 15 residues. The V gene is TRBV20-1, the J gene TRBJ1-5; no firm D call. This TCR derives from a male donor with early-stage non-small cell lung cancer. Sequenced here: PBMCs, sampled at follow-up. The CDR3 spells CSARTKLGRNQPQHF. As DNA, the CDR3 is TGCAGTGCTCGAACCAAACTGGGTCGCAATCAGCCCCAGCATTTT.